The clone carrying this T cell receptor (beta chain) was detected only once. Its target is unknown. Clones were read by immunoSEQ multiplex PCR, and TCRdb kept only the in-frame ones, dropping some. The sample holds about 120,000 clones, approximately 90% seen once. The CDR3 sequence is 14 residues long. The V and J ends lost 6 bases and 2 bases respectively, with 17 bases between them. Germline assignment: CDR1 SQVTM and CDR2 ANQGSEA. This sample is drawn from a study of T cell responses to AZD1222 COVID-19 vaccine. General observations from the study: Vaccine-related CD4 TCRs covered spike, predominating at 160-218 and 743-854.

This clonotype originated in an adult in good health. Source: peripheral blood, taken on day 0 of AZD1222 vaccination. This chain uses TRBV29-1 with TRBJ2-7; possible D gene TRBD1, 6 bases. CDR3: CSVVIQGGTYEQYF. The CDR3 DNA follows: TGCAGCGTAGTGATACAGGGCGGCACCTACGAGCAGTACTTC.